What follows are 31 T cell receptor beta chains derived from one specimen sequenced in a study of blood T cell repertoires in COVID-19. Sequencing used immunoSEQ multiplex PCR; TCRdb keeps in-frame clones, though not all of them. The table lists about 110,000 clones, approximately 90% of them singletons, with 0.95% to 1.3% in the top ten. Material: peripheral blood. Receptors were obtained from a human donor in a cohort sampled during active COVID-19.

The V and J genes are TRBV29-1 and TRBJ1-2, with D unresolved. The CDR3 covers 13 residues. V lost 6 bases to trimming and J lost 5 bases, with 16 bases between them. Germline CDR1 SQVTM, CDR2 ANQGSEA. CDR3 nucleotide sequence: TGCAGCGTCGTCGGGAGCTCTACTTATGGCTACACCTTC. Translating it yields CSVVGSSTYGYTF.

A single count supports this clone. V and J are TRBV19 and TRBJ2-2; D possibly corresponds to TRBD2 (5 bases). The V gene's germline CDR1 is LNHDA and CDR2 SQIVND (reference sequence). The CDR3 covers 13 residues. V was shortened by 5 bases and J by 6 bases, with 10 bases between the two germline ends. CDR3 in DNA: TGTGCCAGTAGTGCCGGGGTCCCCGGGGAGCTGTTTTTT. Amino acids: CASSAGVPGELFF. Complete variable domain (other parts from reference TRBV19 and TRBJ2-2): DGGITQSPKYLFRKEGQNVTLSCEQNLNHDAMYWYRQDPGQGLRLIYYSQIVNDFQKGDIAEGYSVSREKKESFPLTVTSAQKNPTAFYLCASSAGVPGELFFGEGSRLTVL.

As to this clone: One junction end disagrees with the germline gene, perhaps due to a read error. J is TRBJ2-4 and V is TRBV7-9; D possibly corresponds to TRBD1 (5 bases). The germline gives CDR1 SEHNR, CDR2 FQNEAQ (reference sequence). The CDR3 has 12 residues. This CDR3 is CASSSPTVQKVF. The CDR3 nucleotides read TGTGCCAGCAGCTCCCCGACAGTCCAAAAGGTCTTC.

The chain joins TRBV6-5 to TRBJ1-4; D might be TRBD1 (6 bases). V was shortened by 3 bases and J by 13 bases, with 12 bases between the two germline ends. The CDR3 runs 12 residues. Germline V gene data show CDR1 as MNHEY and CDR2 as SVGAGI. The CDR3 DNA reads as TGTGCCAGCAGTTATCGAGGGACAAGACTGTTTTTT. Protein: CASSYRGTRLFF.

The chain uses TRBV3-1 (or the pseudogene TRBV3-2) and TRBJ2-1; 9 positions match TRBD2. Trimming took 1 base from V and 7 from J; bases not matched to a gene: 5. The CDR3 is 15 amino acids. Germline CDR1 and CDR2: LGHDT and YNNKEL (reference sequence). CDR3: CASSQGGTSMNEQFF. The CDR3 DNA is TGTGCCAGCAGCCAAGGGGGGACTAGCATGAATGAGCAGTTCTTC.

This chain joins TRBV28 and TRBJ2-3; 7 nucleotides match TRBD2. The CDR3 is 14 amino acids. Looked up from germline, CDR1 is MDHEN and CDR2 is SYDVKM. Germline trimming cut 7 bases from V and 1 base from J; bases unmatched to any gene: 5. The CDR3 sequence is CASTGRGRTDTQYF. CDR3 DNA: TGTGCCAGCACAGGGAGGGGCCGCACAGATACGCAGTATTTT.

V is TRBV3-1 (or the pseudogene TRBV3-2) and J is TRBJ1-1; D unclear. Trimming removed 2 bases from V and 0 bases from J, with 16 bases in between. Germline-derived CDR1 and CDR2 are LGHDT and YNNKEL (reference sequence). This CDR3 is 17 amino acids long. CDR3 loop: CASSQYWVVSVNTEAFF. The CDR3 DNA follows: TGTGCCAGCAGCCAATATTGGGTCGTCAGCGTGAACACTGAAGCTTTCTTT.

This clone came up a few times. The rearrangement joins TRBV24-1 to TRBJ2-2; a possible D gene is TRBD1 (5 bases). Trimming removed 10 bases at V and 2 bases at J, with 7 bases between. This CDR3 has 12 residues. CDR1 is KGHDR and CDR2 is SFDVKD in the germline V gene. As DNA, the CDR3 is TGTGCCACTCGGACAAACACCGGGGAGCTGTTTTTT. This encodes CATRTNTGELFF.

The chain employs TRBV24-1 and TRBJ1-5, with unresolved D. CDR1 is KGHDR, CDR2 SFDVKD, per germline. Trimming stripped 3 bases from V and 4 bases from J, with 6 bases between. The CDR3 is 13 residues long. The DNA for the CDR3 is TGTGCCACCAGTGATAGCAAGAATCAGCCCCAGCATTTT. This sequence encodes CATSDSKNQPQHF.

The chain employs TRBV15 and TRBJ1-6, with D hard to call. Trimming left V 0 bases short and J 0 bases short, with 6 bases between. Germline assignment: CDR1 LNHNV and CDR2 YYDKDF (reference sequence). CDR3 size: 16 residues. The CDR3 sequence: CATSRDSSSYNSPLHF. Written as DNA, the CDR3 is TGTGCCACCAGCAGAGATTCCAGCTCCTATAATTCACCCCTCCACTTT.

V and J are TRBV6-4 and TRBJ1-5, with unresolved D. The CDR3 length is 16 residues. Germline V gene data show CDR1 as MRHNA and CDR2 as SNTAGT. The V gene lost 3 bases and the J gene lost 9 bases, with 21 bases spanning the gap. Here the CDR3 reads CASSDRWWWELAPQHF. The CDR3 nucleotides read TGTGCCAGCAGTGATCGGTGGTGGTGGGAGTTGGCGCCCCAGCATTTT.

As concerns this clone: Other DNA sequences in the same sample also yield this CDR3. V gene TRBV5-1 combines with J gene TRBJ1-2, with 7 bases identical to TRBD1. V dropped 0 bases and J dropped 4; count of bases not matched to a gene: 3. This CDR3 spans 14 amino acids. In germline, CDR1 is SGHRS, CDR2 YFSETQ. Written as DNA, the CDR3 is TGCGCCAGCAGCTTGGATCCAGGGGGCTATGGCTACACCTTC. Protein sequence: CASSLDPGGYGYTF.

The chain has TRBV5-4 and TRBJ2-3; TRBD2 might be the D (6 bases). This CDR3 spans 14 amino acids. Germline CDR1 SGHNT, CDR2 YYREEE (reference sequence). Trimming left V 4 bases short and J 3 bases short, with 12 bases between. CDR3 amino acids: CASSASGSTDTQYF. The CDR3 region has the DNA TGTGCCAGCAGCGCCTCCGGGAGTACAGATACGCAGTATTTT. Supplemented by reference TRBV5-4 and TRBJ2-3, the full variable domain reads ETGVTQSPTHLIKTRGQQVTLRCSSQSGHNTVSWYQQALGQGPQFIFQYYREEENGRGNFPPRFSGLQFPNYSSELNVNALELDDSALYLCASSASGSTDTQYFGPGTRLTVL.

This chain links TRBV7-9 with TRBJ1-1; no definite D call. The CDR3 runs to 13 residues. Per the germline V gene, CDR1 is SEHNR and CDR2 is FQNEAQ (reference sequence). Trimming stripped 2 bases from V and 0 bases from J, with 4 bases between. CDR3 in DNA: TGTGCCAGCAGCTTACAGGTGAACACTGAAGCTTTCTTT. This codes for CASSLQVNTEAFF.

The chain is built from TRBV10-1 and TRBJ2-3; D is possibly TRBD2 (6 bases). The CDR3 runs 15 residues. Trimming removed 5 bases at V and 0 bases at J, with 12 bases between. From germline, CDR1 is WNHNN and CDR2 SYGVQD (reference sequence). The CDR3 DNA follows: TGCGCCAGCAGTCCGAGCGGGTGGAGCACAGATACGCAGTATTTT. Translation: CASSPSGWSTDTQYF.

The chain combines TRBV5-1 with TRBJ1-2, with D tentatively TRBD1 (6 bases). Germline-derived CDR1 and CDR2 are SGHRS and YFSETQ. The CDR3 spans 14 residues. Trimming took 4 bases from V and 3 from J, leaving 13 bases between them. The CDR3 sequence: CASSPPGQHYGYTF. Written as DNA, the CDR3 is TGCGCCAGCAGCCCCCCGGGACAACACTATGGCTACACCTTC.

The V call is TRBV6-2 or TRBV6-3, the J call TRBJ2-7; D not resolved. CDR1 and CDR2 (germline): MNHEY, SVGEGT. Deletions cut 4 bases from V and 3 bases from J, with 4 bases between. CDR3 length: 11 amino acids. CDR3 sequence (DNA): TGTGCCAGCAGTTTCCACTACGAGCAGTACTTC. Encoded protein: CASSFHYEQYF.

This clone was counted a single time. The chain joins TRBV7-3 to TRBJ1-2; TRBD1 matches 8 bases. The junction had 7 bases not matched to a gene; V was cut back by 5 bases and J by 8 bases. Germline lookup yields CDR1 SGHTA and CDR2 FQGTGA. The CDR3 is 13 residues long. The CDR3 protein is CASSRGQGGGYTF. Written as DNA, the CDR3 is TGTGCCAGCAGCCGCGGACAGGGTGGCGGCTACACCTTC.

The table lists this clone with a few counts. This chain joins TRBV6-5 and TRBJ2-7, with 10 bases aligning to TRBD2. V shed 0 bases, J shed 6 bases, and the junction held 8 bases outside the gene matches. Germline lookup yields CDR1 MNHEY and CDR2 SVGAGI. CDR3 length equals 16 residues. CDR3 sequence: CASSYSSASGGFEQYF. The CDR3 coding sequence is TGTGCCAGCAGTTACTCCTCGGCTAGCGGGGGTTTCGAGCAGTACTTC.

This sequence joins TRBV28 and TRBJ1-2; 8 bases line up with TRBD1. V trimming: 3 bases; J trimming: 5 bases; junction bases outside the gene matches: 8. CDR1 is MDHEN, CDR2 SYDVKM, per germline. The CDR3 runs to 15 residues. The CDR3 reads CASSFIARTGYGYTF. As DNA, the CDR3 is TGTGCCAGCAGTTTCATCGCGAGGACAGGGTATGGCTACACCTTC.

In this sample, this clone turned up a few times. This sample includes further DNA sequences coding for the same CDR3. The gene calls are TRBV28 and TRBJ1-6; 8 bases fit TRBD1. J was trimmed by 5 bases and V by 9 bases; bases with no gene match: 3. Germline CDR1 reads MDHEN; CDR2 reads SYDVKM. This CDR3 is 13 amino acids long. CDR3 nucleotide sequence: TGTGCCAGTCGACAGGGGAATAATTCACCCCTCCACTTT. Residues: CASRQGNNSPLHF.

This clone appeared a few times. J is TRBJ2-5 and V is TRBV19; D not resolved. Germline V gene data show CDR1 as LNHDA and CDR2 as SQIVND (reference sequence). Trimming removed 3 bases at V and 5 bases at J, with 13 bases between. The CDR3 totals 14 residues. The CDR3 region has the DNA TGTGCCAGTAGTATGCAGCTTTCCGGGGAGACCCAGTACTTC. Translation gives CASSMQLSGETQYF. Based on the CDR3 plus reference TRBV19 and TRBJ2-5, the full variable domain is DGGITQSPKYLFRKEGQNVTLSCEQNLNHDAMYWYRQDPGQGLRLIYYSQIVNDFQKGDIAEGYSVSREKKESFPLTVTSAQKNPTAFYLCASSMQLSGETQYFGPGTRLLVL.

The V gene is TRBV4-1, the J gene TRBJ2-1, with TRBD1 as a possible D gene (6 bases). The CDR3 length is 16 residues. V lost 4 bases and J 4 bases, leaving 17 bases between the germline ends. Per germline, CDR1 MGHRA and CDR2 YSYEKL. CDR3 sequence reads: CASSPKNPGTYNEQFF. Here the CDR3 DNA reads TGCGCCAGCAGCCCCAAAAACCCCGGGACATACAATGAGCAGTTCTTC.

The J gene is TRBJ1-2, the V gene TRBV12-3 or TRBV12-4; D perhaps matches TRBD1 (5 bases). CDR3 length: 11 amino acids. The ends were cut back, 6 bases at V and 12 bases at J, with 14 bases in the middle. The CDR3 protein is CASSHGGGDTF. For the CDR3, the DNA is TGTGCCAGCAGCCACGGCGGGGGGGACACCTTC.

This chain connects TRBV11-2 to TRBJ1-5; D gene unclear. V was trimmed by 5 bases and J by 0 bases, leaving 5 bases between them. This CDR3 is 13 amino acids long. From germline, CDR1 is SGHAT and CDR2 FQNNGV. The CDR3 reads CASSRDSNQPQHF. The CDR3, as DNA: TGTGCCAGCAGCCGAGATAGCAATCAGCCCCAGCATTTT.

V gene TRBV20-1 combines with J gene TRBJ1-2, with D possibly TRBD1 on 6 matching bases. V lost 6 bases and J 5 bases, leaving 10 bases between the germline ends. CDR1 and CDR2 from the germline V gene are DFQATT and SNEGSKA (reference sequence). The CDR3 has 11 residues. CDR3 DNA: TGCAGTGCCCAACAGGGTTATGGCTACACCTTC. It codes for CSAQQGYGYTF.

The chain couples TRBV5-4 to TRBJ1-2; D is undetermined. V gave up 4 bases and J gave up 4 bases, with 14 bases separating them. Germline V CDR1 and CDR2: SGHNT, YYREEE (reference sequence). The CDR3 contains 14 residues. The CDR3 sequence: CASSERTEVYGYTF. The CDR3 DNA is TGTGCCAGCAGCGAAAGGACTGAAGTCTATGGCTACACCTTC.

The V and J genes are TRBV3-1 (or the pseudogene TRBV3-2) and TRBJ2-3; no reliable D call. This CDR3 comprises 15 residues. Trimming removed 4 bases at V and 1 base at J, with 12 bases between. Germline CDR1 and CDR2: LGHDT and YNNKEL (reference sequence). CDR3: CASSLLGSRTDTQYF. DNA of the CDR3: TGTGCCAGCAGCCTTCTGGGCTCTCGCACAGATACGCAGTATTTT.

This chain links TRBV5-1 with TRBJ2-5; 9 bases align to TRBD1. This CDR3 contains 16 residues. Looked up from germline, CDR1 is SGHRS and CDR2 is YFSETQ. J lost 3 bases, V lost 0 bases, and 6 bases had no gene match. The CDR3 DNA reads as TGCGCCAGCAGCTTGGCGAAACGGACAGGGGAAGAGACCCAGTACTTC. This encodes CASSLAKRTGEETQYF.

Written as DNA, the CDR3 is TGTGCCACCAGTGATCCGAACAGGGTATCCTATGGCTACACCTTC. Its translation is CATSDPNRVSYGYTF. The genes are TRBV24-1 and TRBJ1-2, with a weak D call TRBD1 (6 bases). Germline-derived CDR1 and CDR2 are KGHDR and SFDVKD. Deletions cut 3 bases from V and 4 bases from J, with 14 bases between. This CDR3 has 15 residues.

This chain connects TRBV6-5 to TRBJ2-7, with D perhaps TRBD1 (5 bases). Germline assignment: CDR1 MNHEY and CDR2 SVGAGI. This CDR3 spans 16 amino acids. Trimming shortened V by 0 bases and J by 4 bases, and 16 bases separated the two germline ends. CDR3 sequence reads: CASSYSRLTGDYEQYF. In DNA form, the CDR3 reads TGTGCCAGCAGTTACTCGAGGTTAACAGGAGATTACGAGCAGTACTTC.